This T cell receptor beta chain stems from a study of shared clonotypes between healthy human individuals. Study observations and caveats: Rarefaction showed sorted-subset sequencing was incomplete despite large depth. Naive subsets typically showed greater estimated richness than memory subsets.

With respect to this clone: The antigen remains undetermined.

The CDR3 length is 17 residues. V was shortened by 0 bases and J by 4 bases, with 17 bases between the two germline ends. The V gene's germline CDR1 is SGHVS and CDR2 FNYEAQ. Generated by immunoSEQ multiplex PCR, the TCRdb table keeps only in-frame clones and is missing some. The table has around 1.4 million clones, about 98.5% seen once. The sample consisted of naive CD4+ T cells sorted from blood. Subset in this sample: CD45RA+ positively selected. The clonotype was recovered from a man under 40 in good health. The chain links TRBV7-6 to TRBJ2-3; tentatively, D is TRBD2 (5 bases). This CDR3 reads CASSLARGRAQADTQYF. CDR3 nucleotide sequence: TGTGCCAGCAGCTTAGCGCGAGGGAGAGCCCAAGCAGATACGCAGTATTTT.